The sequence of this T cell receptor beta chain was determined in a study of identical twins. The CDR3 is 12 residues long. Germline V CDR1 and CDR2: MDHEN, SYDVKM. Trimming stripped 4 bases from V and 8 bases from J, with 11 bases between. TCRdb reanalysed the 5' RACE reads using MiXCR and keeps one entry per CDR3 protein. This sample has about 550,000 distinct CDR3 sequences; 20% to 25% occur once, and the top ten carry 0.4% to 0.6%. This clonotype was seen a handful of times. These data also formed part of another study, on yellow fever vaccine responses in identical twins.

The sample was CD4+ T cells sorted from blood. The receptor was derived from a woman aged 18-29 years in good health. The chain has TRBV28 and TRBJ1-1, with D perhaps matching TRBD1 (6 bases). The CDR3 reads CASSSLGQEAFF. CDR3 coding DNA: TGTGCCAGCAGTTCCCTTGGACAGGAAGCTTTCTTT.